This T cell receptor beta chain was found in a study of shared clonotypes between healthy human individuals (dated by TCRdb to about 2020). Study-wide context: Three men and two women, aged 18 to 49 years, made up the cohort. Each donor's leukapheresis produced roughly between about 0.85 and 10 billion PBMCs. For each donor, CD4 naive and CD4 memory were each given three plates, CD8 naive was given two plates, and CD8 memory was given one plate. To increase sequencing depth and limit assay-specific biases, different laboratories used diverse techniques to prepare libraries and sequence TCR repertoires. To estimate repertoire size and how much clonotypes are shared between individuals, the study performed deep sequencing of blood TCR repertoires from a few healthy adults.

Findings and caveats that apply to the study as a whole: Clonotypes shared by all four sorted-subset donors showed higher generation probabilities than non-shared clonotypes. Incomplete sequencing was indicated by rarefaction of sorted-subset datasets, despite the large sequencing depth. Based on pairwise subsampling, the degree of clonotype sharing among donors was expected to be affected by sequencing depth. The small number of donors limited the genetic and exposure-history diversity represented. Larger estimated clonotype richness was generally found for naive subsets than for memory subsets. Sharing across a handful of donors was observed for about 5% of naive CD4, 3% to 3.5% of naive CD8, 2% to 2.5% of memory CD4, and about 0.39% of memory CD8 clonotypes. Sampling was limited to blood, and TCR repertoires in tissue likely differ from TCR repertoires in blood.

Concerning this clone itself: The clone's antigen remains unknown. At one of its ends the junction is not consistent with the germline gene, which may arise from a read error.

CD8 naive samples consisted of CD45RO-negative cells that were positively selected for CCR7, yielding a CD45RA+CCR7+ population without TemRA cells. Healthy HIV-negative adults with no recently reported acute infections or vaccinations were included as donors. Every donor was a Caucasian adult residing in Nashville, Tennessee, USA. After blood collection by leukapheresis, PBMCs were isolated using Ficoll-Histopaque density gradient centrifugation and then cryopreserved in the vapor phase of liquid nitrogen. Analytical flow cytometry was used to check the purity and quantity of every magnetically sorted T cell population. Each sorted fraction had its genomic DNA isolated and then quantified by UV absorbance on a Nanodrop 2000c. For CDR1 and CDR2, the germline V gene lists SQVTM and ANQGSEA. The CDR3 goes from the cysteine to the phenylalanine over 13 residues. Only CDR3 DNA is held: 39 bases, read in frame from base 1.

Using the deep immunoSEQ assay, multiplex PCR amplified TCR CDR3 regions from genomic DNA. Extracted genomic DNA from each cell subset was spread evenly across all wells of several immunoSEQ 96-well plates, with each plate serving as a replicate. For sorted subsets, each replicate PCR was loaded with approximately 190 ng genomic DNA, equivalent to approximately 27,000 T cell genomes. Purified libraries were measured with a Qubit 3.0 fluorometer, size-checked on a Bioanalyzer 2100, and measured again with the KAPA Library Quantification kit. Every immunoSEQ 96-well plate was sequenced on a dedicated single-read 150-cycle Illumina NextSeq 550 flow cell. Per the authors' processing: Because only junctional sequences without quality scores were contained in the immunoSEQ output, filtering matching that applied to full-length reads could not be performed. To assign V/J genes and CDR3, sequences were annotated using PyIR, a Python wrapper for IgBLAST v1.9, with IMGT germline references. Reads were filtered out if the reads had weak V/J assignments (E-value above 1e-6), no CDR3, stop codons, out-of-frame junctions, or ambiguous translated residues. V3J clonotypes were defined by identical inferred V gene, J gene, and CDR3 amino acid sequence. Percentage overlap between repertoires was calculated by dividing the number of shared unique clonotypes by the size of the smaller repertoire. Three approaches were used to assess repertoire richness: RTK rarefaction, the Chao1 estimator, and Recon v2.1 estimates of unobserved clonotypes. Generation probabilities were computed with OLGA for all TCRbeta clonotypes obtained by the gDNA method from a handful of donors. TCRdb provides this immuneACCESS table in a form limited to in-frame rearrangements. Some clones are lacking; in checked studies, under half of them reflect an unresolved V gene, and why the rest are absent is not known. V and J calls and clone size come straight from that table; D and trimming were deduced from the DNA. This sample holds 1.5 million to 2.5 million clones; less than 95% were observed only once. The top ten hold approximately 1.2% of the sample.

Sample: naive CD8+ T cells sorted from blood. This specimen's cell subset or site label, per the study, means: CD45RA+CCR7+. The rearranged chain carries TRBV29-1 and TRBJ1-2; the D segment could be TRBD1, given 6 matching bases. This clonotype was obtained from a young man in good health. Here is the DNA: TGCAGCGTTCGGGGGGCGTCGTTATATGGCTACATCTTC. Its coded protein is CSVRGASLYGYIF.